Below are 22 T cell receptor beta chains sequenced from a single sample in a study of T cell changes during pregnancy in multiple sclerosis. Libraries were prepared by immunoSEQ multiplex PCR; TCRdb keeps only in-frame clonotypes and omits some of them. The data contain about 120,000 clones, about 93% of them seen just once; the ten biggest clones take up roughly 6%. This material consisted of peripheral blood, taken before pregnancy. The receptors were gathered from a female donor with multiple sclerosis, enrolled in a pregnancy study.

The chain is built from TRBV19 and TRBJ2-2, with D possibly TRBD1 on 6 matching bases. V was cut by 4 bases and J by 3 bases, with 9 bases left in between. From germline, CDR1 is LNHDA and CDR2 SQIVND (reference sequence). This CDR3 spans 14 amino acids. The DNA of the CDR3 is TGTGCCAGTAGTAGGGCAGGGGACACCGGGGAGCTGTTTTTT. Encoded protein: CASSRAGDTGELFF. Filled out from reference TRBV19 and TRBJ2-2, the complete variable domain reads DGGITQSPKYLFRKEGQNVTLSCEQNLNHDAMYWYRQDPGQGLRLIYYSQIVNDFQKGDIAEGYSVSREKKESFPLTVTSAQKNPTAFYLCASSRAGDTGELFFGEGSRLTVL.

This chain connects TRBV5-1 to TRBJ2-5; D is undetermined. This CDR3 has 15 residues. V was pared by 2 bases and J by 4 bases, with 15 bases between. CDR1 is SGHRS and CDR2 is YFSETQ in the germline V gene. CDR3 in amino acids: CASSLMPRAPETQYF. The CDR3 coding sequence is TGCGCCAGCAGCTTAATGCCGCGAGCCCCAGAGACCCAGTACTTC.

CDR3 nucleotide sequence: TGCGCCAGCAGCTTGGCCACAGACTCTGGAAACACCATATATTTT. Amino acids: CASSLATDSGNTIYF. The chain recombines TRBV5-1 with TRBJ1-3; no clear D. CDR1 and CDR2 (germline): SGHRS, YFSETQ. The CDR3 runs to 15 residues. The V and J ends lost 0 bases and 0 bases respectively, with 7 bases between them.

The chain has TRBV6-5 and TRBJ2-2, with 10 bases fitting TRBD1. This CDR3 contains 13 residues. V was clipped by 10 bases and J by 9 bases; unmatched bases: 8. Per germline, CDR1 MNHEY and CDR2 SVGAGI. The CDR3 loop is CATTTGGARELFF. In nucleotides, the CDR3 is TGTGCCACTACGACAGGGGGCGCCAGGGAGCTGTTTTTT.

The V and J genes are TRBV11-2 and TRBJ2-7; the match to TRBD1 covers 9 bases. Germline assignment: CDR1 SGHAT and CDR2 FQNNGV. V shed 2 bases and J 4 bases; nucleotides not matched to a gene: 6. The length of the CDR3 is 15 residues. Here the CDR3 reads CASSLPGTGWYEQYF. The DNA for the CDR3 is TGTGCCAGCAGCTTACCCGGGACAGGGTGGTACGAGCAGTACTTC. The whole variable domain, filled in from reference TRBV11-2 and TRBJ2-7, reads EAGVAQSPRYKIIEKRQSVAFWCNPISGHATLYWYQQILGQGPKLLIQFQNNGVVDDSQLPKDRFSAERLKGVDSTLKIQPAKLEDSAVYLCASSLPGTGWYEQYFGPGTRLTVT.

This clone was recorded a few times. V is TRBV9 and J is TRBJ1-2; 8 bases align to TRBD1. There are 12 residues in the CDR3. Trimming took 6 bases from V and 6 from J; bases not matched to a gene: 4. Germline-derived CDR1 and CDR2 are SGDLS and YYNGEE. In DNA form, the CDR3 reads TGTGCCAGCACCCTGACAGGGGATGGCTACACCTTC. This translates into CASTLTGDGYTF.

V usage is TRBV29-1 and J usage is TRBJ2-5; D remains unclear. This CDR3 is 14 amino acids long. V was shortened by 2 bases and J by 9 bases, with 19 bases between the two germline ends. CDR1 and CDR2 (germline): SQVTM, ANQGSEA. The CDR3 nucleotides read TGCAGCGTTGAATTATCCTTGATTGGGCGAGCCCAGTACTTC. Translated: CSVELSLIGRAQYF.

This chain connects TRBV6-4 to TRBJ2-2; D is possibly TRBD1 (6 bases). In germline, CDR1 is MRHNA, CDR2 SNTAGT. CDR3 length equals 14 residues. Deletions cut 2 bases from V and 4 bases from J, with 8 bases between. CDR3 loop: CASSDTRGTGELFF. DNA of the CDR3: TGTGCCAGCAGTGACACCAGGGGCACCGGGGAGCTGTTTTTT.

The V and J genes are TRBV5-1 and TRBJ2-7, with 11 bases lining up with TRBD2. CDR3 length equals 15 residues. Germline assignment: CDR1 SGHRS and CDR2 YFSETQ. J gave up 3 bases and V 4 bases, and 6 bases lay outside the gene matches. The CDR3 region has the DNA TGCGCCAGCAGCCCCGGGACTAGCGGAGACTACGAGCAGTACTTC. Its protein product is CASSPGTSGDYEQYF.

This chain links TRBV14 with TRBJ2-3, with 7 bases identical to TRBD1. The CDR3 totals 17 residues. V trimming: 4 bases; J trimming: 0 bases; junction bases outside the gene matches: 10. The germline gives CDR1 SGHDN, CDR2 FVKESK. CDR3: CASSRVGTVTSTDTQYF. CDR3 DNA sequence: TGTGCCAGCAGCCGAGTAGGGACAGTCACTAGCACAGATACGCAGTATTTT.

The V and J genes are TRBV7-2 and TRBJ1-3; TRBD1 is a possible D gene (6 bases). Looked up from germline, CDR1 is SGHTA and CDR2 is FQGNSA. Trimming left V 4 bases short and J 4 bases short, with 14 bases between. The CDR3 loop spans 15 amino acids. The CDR3 DNA sequence: TGTGCCAGCAGCTCCGTCCAGGGGATCGGAAACACCATATATTTT. It translates to CASSSVQGIGNTIYF.

V and J are TRBV5-5 and TRBJ1-4; D not resolved. The CDR3 length is 14 residues. V was cut by 0 bases and J by 7 bases, with 10 bases left in between. The germline V gene has CDR1 SGHKS and CDR2 YYEKEE (reference sequence). The CDR3 nucleotides are TGTGCCAGCAGCTTGGGGCAGTCCCTTGAAAAACTGTTTTTT. The encoded protein is CASSLGQSLEKLFF.

This clone was seen a single time. The chain has TRBV7-3 and TRBJ2-2, with D uncertain. Trimming cost V 1 base and J 0 bases, with 9 bases left between them. CDR3 size: 16 residues. CDR1 and CDR2 (germline): SGHTA, FQGTGA. The CDR3 reads CASSLIPVANTGELFF. CDR3 bases: TGTGCCAGCAGCTTAATTCCAGTTGCGAACACCGGGGAGCTGTTTTTT.

The chain is built from TRBV5-1 and TRBJ1-5, with D possibly TRBD1 on 6 matching bases. Looked up from germline, CDR1 is SGHRS and CDR2 is YFSETQ. There are 15 residues in the CDR3. Trimming took 1 base from V and 5 from J, leaving 13 bases between them. The CDR3 is CASSLSGAGDQPQHF. The CDR3 DNA reads TGCGCCAGCAGCTTGTCAGGGGCGGGGGATCAGCCCCAGCATTTT.

The V gene is TRBV2, the J gene TRBJ1-2; the match to TRBD1 covers 9 bases. Trimming at V came to 7 bases and at J to 7 bases, leaving 13 bases not matched to a gene. The CDR3 sequence is 15 residues long. Germline V CDR1 and CDR2: SNHLY, FYNNEI. The chain's CDR3 is CASTSYGQGLGGYTF. DNA of the CDR3: TGTGCCAGCACTAGCTATGGACAGGGGTTGGGTGGCTACACCTTC.

The chain combines TRBV5-4 with TRBJ2-1; possibly TRBD1 for D (5 bases). Trimming left V 4 bases short and J 6 bases short, with 8 bases between. The CDR3 contains 12 residues. CDR1 and CDR2 (germline): SGHNT, YYREEE (reference sequence). The CDR3 spells CASSPGFNEQFF. In DNA, the CDR3 is TGTGCCAGCAGCCCAGGGTTCAATGAGCAGTTCTTC.

This clone came up a few times. The V call is TRBV5-1, the J call TRBJ2-7, with a possible D match to TRBD2 (6 bases). The V and J ends lost 1 base and 1 base respectively, with 9 bases between them. This CDR3 has 14 amino acids. Germline V gives CDR1 SGHRS, CDR2 YFSETQ. DNA for the CDR3: TGCGCCAGCAGCTTGTCCGGGGGTTCCTACGAGCAGTACTTC. Its protein is CASSLSGGSYEQYF.

The chain couples TRBV19 to TRBJ1-1; the match to TRBD1 covers 10 bases. The CDR3 has 13 amino acids. The germline V gene has CDR1 LNHDA and CDR2 SQIVND (reference sequence). The ends lost 9 bases at V and 5 bases at J; junction bases unmatched: 6. The CDR3 region has the DNA TGTGCCAGCAGGGGACAGGGGAGGACTGAAGCTTTCTTT. Translating it yields CASRGQGRTEAFF.

This chain joins TRBV5-1 and TRBJ1-1; D perhaps matches TRBD1 (6 bases). V gave up 0 bases and J gave up 4 bases, with 10 bases separating them. CDR3 length equals 14 residues. The germline V gene encodes CDR1 SGHRS and CDR2 YFSETQ. In DNA, the CDR3 is TGCGCCAGCAGCTTGGTGGGACACGGCACTGAAGCTTTCTTT. Amino acids: CASSLVGHGTEAFF.

The gene calls are TRBV5-4 and TRBJ2-1; 8 bases agree with TRBD2. The trim removed 4 bases at V and 3 bases at J, leaving 0 bases unmatched. The CDR3 covers 13 residues. Germline V gene lookup returns CDR1 SGHNT and CDR2 YYREEE (reference sequence). The CDR3 DNA sequence: TGTGCCAGCAGCAGCGGGGGCTACAATGAGCAGTTCTTC. Encoded protein: CASSSGGYNEQFF.

V and J are TRBV7-2 and TRBJ2-7; 7 bases fit TRBD1. CDR1 and CDR2 (germline): SGHTA, FQGNSA. V was pared by 5 bases and J by 5 bases, with 6 bases of the junction left unmatched. This CDR3 has 13 amino acids. The CDR3 spells CASSRQGHNEQYF. The CDR3 DNA follows: TGTGCCAGCAGCCGACAGGGTCATAACGAGCAGTACTTC.

V is TRBV5-6 and J is TRBJ1-5, with D unclear. Trimming cost V 1 base and J 0 bases, with 2 bases left between them. The CDR3 is 13 amino acids. The germline V gene encodes CDR1 SGHDT and CDR2 YYEEEE. CDR3 amino acids: CASSLYSNQPQHF. The CDR3 coding sequence is TGTGCCAGCAGCTTGTATAGCAATCAGCCCCAGCATTTT.